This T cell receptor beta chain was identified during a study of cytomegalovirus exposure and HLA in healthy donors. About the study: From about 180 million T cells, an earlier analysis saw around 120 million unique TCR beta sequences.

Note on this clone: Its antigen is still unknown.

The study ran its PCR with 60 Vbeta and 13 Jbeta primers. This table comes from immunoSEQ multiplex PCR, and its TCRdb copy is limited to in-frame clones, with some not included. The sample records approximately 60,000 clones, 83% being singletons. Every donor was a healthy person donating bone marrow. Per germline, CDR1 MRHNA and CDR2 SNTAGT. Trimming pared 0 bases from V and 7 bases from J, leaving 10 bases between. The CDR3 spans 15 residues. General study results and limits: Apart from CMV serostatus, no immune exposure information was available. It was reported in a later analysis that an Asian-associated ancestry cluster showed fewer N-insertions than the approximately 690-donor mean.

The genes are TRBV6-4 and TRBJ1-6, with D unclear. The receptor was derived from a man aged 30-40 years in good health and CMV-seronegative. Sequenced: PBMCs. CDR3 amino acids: CASSDSVSGNSPLHF. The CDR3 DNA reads TGTGCCAGCAGTGACTCTGTTTCGGGGAATTCACCCCTCCACTTT.